These 5 T cell receptor beta chains share one sample of origin, sequenced in a study of T cell responses to AZD1222 COVID-19 vaccine. The table came from immunoSEQ multiplex PCR; TCRdb's copy has only in-frame clones and leaves some out. In the table there are some 150,000 clones, around 89% of which are singletons. The source was peripheral blood, collected on day 0 of AZD1222 vaccination. These receptor sequences come from an adult in good health.

The rearrangement uses TRBV19 and TRBJ2-7, with TRBD1 matching 12 bases. Germline assignment: CDR1 LNHDA and CDR2 SQIVND (reference sequence). This CDR3 has 15 amino acids. Germline trimming cut 5 bases from V and 5 bases from J; bases unmatched to any gene: 7. CDR3 amino acids: CASSDPGTGGHEQYF. The CDR3 coding sequence is TGTGCCAGTAGTGATCCCGGGACAGGGGGCCACGAGCAGTACTTC. The full variable domain, rest sourced from reference TRBV19 and TRBJ2-7, is DGGITQSPKYLFRKEGQNVTLSCEQNLNHDAMYWYRQDPGQGLRLIYYSQIVNDFQKGDIAEGYSVSREKKESFPLTVTSAQKNPTAFYLCASSDPGTGGHEQYFGPGTRLTVT.

The chain couples TRBV7-2 to TRBJ2-5; TRBD2 matches at 10 bases. CDR1 and CDR2 (germline): SGHTA, FQGNSA. With V trimmed by 3 bases and J by 5 bases, 6 bases remained unmatched. The CDR3 is 15 amino acids. The CDR3 DNA sequence: TGTGCCAGCAGCTTCGCTAGCGGGGGTGGGGAGACCCAGTACTTC. Translating it yields CASSFASGGGETQYF. The whole variable domain, remainder taken from reference TRBV7-2 and TRBJ2-5, is GAGVSQSPSNKVTEKGKDVELRCDPISGHTALYWYRQSLGQGLEFLIYFQGNSAPDKSGLPSDRFSAERTGGSVSTLTIQRTQQEDSAVYLCASSFASGGGETQYFGPGTRLLVL.

V is TRBV4-2 and J is TRBJ1-6, with TRBD1 as a possible D gene (6 bases). Looked up from germline, CDR1 is LGHNA and CDR2 is YNFKEQ. The CDR3 sequence is 16 residues long. Trimming cost V 3 bases and J 6 bases, with 15 bases left between them. The CDR3, as DNA: TGTGCCAGCAGCCAGGACCGGACAGCTTCTAATTCACCCCTCCACTTT. It translates to CASSQDRTASNSPLHF.

The genes are TRBV7-2 and TRBJ2-7, with 8 bases fitting TRBD2. The CDR3 runs to 15 residues. The V gene's germline CDR1 is SGHTA and CDR2 FQGNSA. J gave up 3 bases and V 5 bases, and 9 bases lay outside the gene matches. The CDR3 sequence is CASSVSQRGSYEQYF. CDR3 sequence (DNA): TGTGCCAGCAGCGTATCCCAGCGGGGGAGCTACGAGCAGTACTTC.

The J gene is TRBJ1-6, the V gene TRBV4-3; no reliable D call. The length of the CDR3 is 19 residues. The V end lost 0 bases, the J end lost 0 bases, and 15 bases lay between the germline ends. Per the germline V gene, CDR1 is LGHNA and CDR2 is YSLEER. The CDR3 coding sequence is TGCGCCAGCAGCCAAGATCTAGGCCGGGTATACTCCTATAATTCACCCCTCCACTTT. Amino acids: CASSQDLGRVYSYNSPLHF.